This TCR beta chain was recovered during a study of shared clonotypes between healthy human individuals. The CDR3 loop spans 12 amino acids. Germline lookup yields CDR1 SQVTM and CDR2 ANQGSEA. Terminally differentiated effector memory CD45RA+ cells were excluded by CCR7 positive selection of CD45RO-negative cells. The repertoire was sequenced with immunoSEQ multiplex PCR; TCRdb's copy has only in-frame clones and lacks some. The table records approximately 2,000,000 clones, 80% to 95% of them present only once. Sequencing used naive CD8+ T cells from PBMCs. This TCR came from a man younger than 35 in good health. Some clones in this sample may be carry-over from other donors' samples. This chain connects TRBV29-1 to TRBJ2-5; no clear D gene. With the DNA end fitting TRBJ2-7 better, the J assignment may be wrong. The CDR3 here is CSVLPSGYEQYF. The DNA of the CDR3 is TGCAGCGTTCTTCCTAGTGGGTACGAGCAGTACTTC.